The subject of this entry is one T cell receptor (beta chain). The data belong to a study of neoadjuvant anti-PD-1 for oral cavity cancer. In the study overall: Before surgery, most patients got three to four biweekly 3 mg/kg nivolumab doses. Patients without progression received a fourth nivolumab dose around day 43, then surgical resection on days 50-56.

Germline V gene data show CDR1 as SGHVS and CDR2 as FNYEAQ. The CDR3 contains 16 residues. V was clipped by 0 bases and J by 5 bases; unmatched bases: 4. These oral cavity squamous cell carcinomas were HPV-negative and locally advanced. PBMC libraries mostly used 480 ng of input genomic DNA, with six replicates per sample. Sequencing was performed with immunoSEQ multiplex PCR; in TCRdb, only in-frame clones are kept and a portion is missing. Here the sample spans over 15,000 clones, 65% to 85% being singletons. Sequenced material: PBMCs, taken before nivolumab (anti-PD-1) treatment. V gene TRBV7-6 combines with J gene TRBJ2-2, with 9 bases matching TRBD1. This TCR derives from a person aged 35 to 85 with oral cavity squamous cell carcinoma. The CDR3 sequence: CASSLAAGTGTGELFF. The CDR3 nucleotides are TGTGCCAGCAGCTTAGCAGCCGGGACAGGGACCGGGGAGCTGTTTTTT.